This TCR beta chain was captured in a study of post-analysis software for immune sequencing data. Unique molecular identifiers were present in the TCR beta cDNA libraries. Each sample of roughly 0.95 to 10 million input T cells yielded about 500,000 cDNA molecules, so each molecule approximated one T cell. TCRdb analysed the PCR reads with MiXCR anew, one entry per CDR3 protein. The sample includes under 650,000 distinct CDR3 sequences, 40% to 50% seen only once; the top ten take under 2%. This clonotype has at least ten counts. This sequence originates from a girl between 10 and 17 years old with multiple sclerosis. The sequenced material came from blood.

The CDR3 region has the DNA TGTGCCAGCAGCCAAGAACTAGCGGGGGGACGACTACAAGAGACCCAGTACTTC. This translates into CASSQELAGGRLQETQYF. The chain employs TRBV4-2 and TRBJ2-5, with TRBD2 matching over 12 bases. CDR1 and CDR2 from the germline V gene are LGHNA and YNFKEQ. This CDR3 spans 18 amino acids. V lost 0 bases to trimming and J lost 2 bases; unmatched junction nucleotides: 7.